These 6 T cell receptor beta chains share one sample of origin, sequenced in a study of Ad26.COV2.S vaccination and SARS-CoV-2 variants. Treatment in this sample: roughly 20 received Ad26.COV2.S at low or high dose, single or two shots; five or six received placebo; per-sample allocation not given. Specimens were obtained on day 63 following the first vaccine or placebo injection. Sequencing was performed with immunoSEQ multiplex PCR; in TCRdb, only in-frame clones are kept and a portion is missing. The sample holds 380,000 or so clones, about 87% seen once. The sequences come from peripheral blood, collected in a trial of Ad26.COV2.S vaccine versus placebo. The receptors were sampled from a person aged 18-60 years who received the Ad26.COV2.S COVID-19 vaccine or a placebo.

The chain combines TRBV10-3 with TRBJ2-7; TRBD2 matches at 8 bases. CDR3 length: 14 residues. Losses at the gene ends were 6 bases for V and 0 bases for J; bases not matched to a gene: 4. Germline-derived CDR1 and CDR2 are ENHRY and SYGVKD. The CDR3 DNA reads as TGTGCCATCAGAGGCAGCGGGAGCTCCTACGAGCAGTACTTC. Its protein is CAIRGSGSSYEQYF.

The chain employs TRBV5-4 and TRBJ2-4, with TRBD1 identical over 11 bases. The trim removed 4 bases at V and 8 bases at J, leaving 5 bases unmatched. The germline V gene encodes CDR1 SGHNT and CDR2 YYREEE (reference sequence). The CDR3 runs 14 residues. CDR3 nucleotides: TGTGCCAGCAGCGGCCGGGACAGGGGGGACATTCAGTACTTC. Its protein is CASSGRDRGDIQYF.

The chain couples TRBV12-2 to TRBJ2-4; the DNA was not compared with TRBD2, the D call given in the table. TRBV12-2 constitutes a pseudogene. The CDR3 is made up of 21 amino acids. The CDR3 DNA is TGTGCAAGTCGCTTAGCGCAGACTAGCGGGAGGGCCGGGATAGCCAAAAACATTCAGTACTTC. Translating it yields CASRLAQTSGRAGIAKNIQYF.

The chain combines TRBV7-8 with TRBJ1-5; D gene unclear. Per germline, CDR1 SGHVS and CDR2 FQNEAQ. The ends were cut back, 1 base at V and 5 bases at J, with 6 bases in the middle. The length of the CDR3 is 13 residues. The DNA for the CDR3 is TGTGCCAGCAGCTTAGACGGATATCAGCCCCAGCATTTT. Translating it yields CASSLDGYQPQHF.

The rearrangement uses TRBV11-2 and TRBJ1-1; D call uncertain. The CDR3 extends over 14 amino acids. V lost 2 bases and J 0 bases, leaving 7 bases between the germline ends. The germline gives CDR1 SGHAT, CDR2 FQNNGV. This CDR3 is CASSLIQMNTEAFF. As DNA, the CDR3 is TGTGCCAGCAGCTTAATACAGATGAACACTGAAGCTTTCTTT. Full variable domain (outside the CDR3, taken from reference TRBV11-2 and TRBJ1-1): EAGVAQSPRYKIIEKRQSVAFWCNPISGHATLYWYQQILGQGPKLLIQFQNNGVVDDSQLPKDRFSAERLKGVDSTLKIQPAKLEDSAVYLCASSLIQMNTEAFFGQGTRLTVV.

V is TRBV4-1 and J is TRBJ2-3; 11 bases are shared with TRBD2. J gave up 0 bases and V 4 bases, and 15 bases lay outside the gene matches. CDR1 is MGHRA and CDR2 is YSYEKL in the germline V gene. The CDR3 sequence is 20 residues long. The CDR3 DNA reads TGCGCCAGCAGCCCGGGCGTAGCGGGAGGGCCTGTTACTAGCACAGATACGCAGTATTTT. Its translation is CASSPGVAGGPVTSTDTQYF.